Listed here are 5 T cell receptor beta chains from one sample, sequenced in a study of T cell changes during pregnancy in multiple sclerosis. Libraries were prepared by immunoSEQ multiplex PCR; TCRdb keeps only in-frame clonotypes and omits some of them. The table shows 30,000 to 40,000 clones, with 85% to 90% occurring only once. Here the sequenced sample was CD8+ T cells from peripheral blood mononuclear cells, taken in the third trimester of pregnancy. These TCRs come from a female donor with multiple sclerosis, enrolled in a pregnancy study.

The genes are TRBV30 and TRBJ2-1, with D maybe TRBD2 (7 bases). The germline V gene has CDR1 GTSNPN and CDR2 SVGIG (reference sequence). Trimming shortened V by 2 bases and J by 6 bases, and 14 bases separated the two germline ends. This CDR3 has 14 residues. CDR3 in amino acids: CAWSMGGPSNEQFF. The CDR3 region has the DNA TGTGCCTGGAGTATGGGGGGGCCTTCCAATGAGCAGTTCTTC.

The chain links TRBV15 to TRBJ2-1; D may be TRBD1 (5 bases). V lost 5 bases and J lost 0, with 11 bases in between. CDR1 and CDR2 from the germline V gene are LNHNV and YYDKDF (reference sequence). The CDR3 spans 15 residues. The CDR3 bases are TGTGCCACCAGCCCTGACAGTAACTCCTACAATGAGCAGTTCTTC. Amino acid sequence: CATSPDSNSYNEQFF.

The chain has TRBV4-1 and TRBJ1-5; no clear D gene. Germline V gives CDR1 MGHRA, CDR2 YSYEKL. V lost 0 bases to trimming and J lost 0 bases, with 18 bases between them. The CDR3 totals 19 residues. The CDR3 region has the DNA TGCGCCAGCAGCCAAGACCCTGTCCGCGGTAGTTATAGCAATCAGCCCCAGCATTTT. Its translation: CASSQDPVRGSYSNQPQHF.

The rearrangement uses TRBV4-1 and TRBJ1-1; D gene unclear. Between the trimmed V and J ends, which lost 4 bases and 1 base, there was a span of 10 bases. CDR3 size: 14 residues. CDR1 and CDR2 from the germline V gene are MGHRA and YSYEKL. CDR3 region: CASSPGAPNTEAFF. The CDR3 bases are TGCGCCAGCAGCCCAGGCGCCCCGAACACTGAAGCTTTCTTT.

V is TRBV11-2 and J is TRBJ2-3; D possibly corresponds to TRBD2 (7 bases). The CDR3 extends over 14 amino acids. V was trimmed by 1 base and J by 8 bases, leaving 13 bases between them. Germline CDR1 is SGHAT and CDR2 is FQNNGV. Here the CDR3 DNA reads TGTGCCAGCAGCTTAGTAGGGGGGGAGGGTACGCAGTATTTT. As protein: CASSLVGGEGTQYF.